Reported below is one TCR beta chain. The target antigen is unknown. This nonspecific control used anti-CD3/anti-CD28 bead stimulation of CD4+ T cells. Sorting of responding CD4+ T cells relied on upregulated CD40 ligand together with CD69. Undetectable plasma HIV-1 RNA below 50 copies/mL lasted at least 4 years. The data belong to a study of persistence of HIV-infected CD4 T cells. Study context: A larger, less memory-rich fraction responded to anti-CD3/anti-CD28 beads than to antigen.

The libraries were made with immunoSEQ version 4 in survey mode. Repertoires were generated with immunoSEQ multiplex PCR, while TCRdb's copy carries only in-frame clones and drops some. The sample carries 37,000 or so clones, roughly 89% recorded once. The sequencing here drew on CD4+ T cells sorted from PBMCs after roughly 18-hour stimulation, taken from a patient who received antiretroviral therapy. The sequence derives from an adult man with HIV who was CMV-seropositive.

The CDR3 loop is CASRGRRTGTGTQGTQYF. The CDR3 nucleotides read TGTGCCAGCAGAGGCCGGAGAACCGGGACGGGCACACAGGGTACGCAGTATTTT. The chain recombines TRBV21-1 with TRBJ2-3; the DNA was not used to check the table's D call, TRBD1. TRBV21-1 is a pseudogene. The length of the CDR3 is 18 residues.